These T cell receptor beta chains were read from a single sample in a study of radiation and T cells in renal cell carcinoma. Clones were sequenced by immunoSEQ multiplex PCR, and TCRdb holds only the in-frame ones, with some missing. The table lists 45,000 to 65,000 clones, about three quarters of them singletons, with 6% to 9.5% in the top ten. This specimen consisted of blood, obtained from a patient whose treatment included radiotherapy and nephrectomy. The receptors come from a man in his 60s with renal cell carcinoma. Each CDR3 is given with its conserved first and last residue. The D gene is left open where the match is weak. Expanded clones are given a class, and other clones once, few, many or no size at all.

v_gene,j_gene,d_gene,abundance,CDR3aa,CDR3nt
TRBV6-1,TRBJ1-1,-,few,CASGGWENTEAFF,TGTGCCAGCGGAGGGTGGGAGAACACTGAAGCTTTCTTT
TRBV7-6,TRBJ2-2,-,-,CASSLPLGQPNTGELFF,TGTGCCAGCAGCCTCCCTCTTGGACAACCGAACACCGGGGAGCTGTTTTTT
TRBV2,TRBJ1-1,TRBD1,-,CASRGQGFNTEAFF,TGTGCCAGCAGGGGACAGGGATTTAACACTGAAGCTTTCTTT
TRBV6-1,TRBJ1-2,TRBD1,-,CASSDPGQGQVFGYTF,TGTGCCAGCAGTGACCCGGGACAGGGGCAGGTTTTCGGGTACACCTTC
TRBV25-1,TRBJ1-1,TRBD1,-,CASSETGGLYTEAFF,TGTGCCAGCAGTGAAACAGGGGGTCTGTACACTGAAGCTTTCTTT
TRBV5-1,TRBJ1-3,-,-,CASRNTRSSGNTIYF,TGCGCCAGCAGAAATACCCGCAGCTCTGGAAACACCATATATTTT
TRBV18,TRBJ1-2,TRBD1,-,CASSPRGDLDYGYTF,TGTGCCAGCTCACCCAGGGGGGACCTAGACTATGGCTACACCTTC
TRBV18,TRBJ2-1,-,-,CASSPGSSYNEQFF,TGTGCCAGCTCACCTGGAAGCTCCTACAATGAGCAGTTCTTC
TRBV28,TRBJ2-5,TRBD1,-,CASSLDRGPETQYF,TGTGCCAGCAGTTTAGACAGGGGGCCGGAGACCCAGTACTTC
TRBV6-4,TRBJ1-5,TRBD1,-,CASTPVTGQQPQHF,TGTGCCTCCACCCCAGTGACAGGGCAACAGCCCCAGCATTTT
TRBV5-1,TRBJ2-5,TRBD2,-,CASSIRTSGTLETQYF,TGCGCCAGCAGCATACGGACTAGCGGAACCTTAGAGACCCAGTACTTC
TRBV13,TRBJ2-7,TRBD2,-,CASRAGGQRSEQYF,TGTGCCAGCCGAGCGGGGGGGCAAAGAAGCGAGCAGTACTTC
TRBV6-5,TRBJ2-2,-,-,CASTPRNTGELFF,TGTGCCAGCACCCCGCGGAACACCGGGGAGCTGTTTTTT
TRBV9,TRBJ1-1,-,-,CASSVFGREKALF,TGTGCCAGCAGCGTATTTGGGAGGGAAAAAGCTCTCTTT
TRBV29-1,TRBJ1-1,-,few,CSGVGLEAFF,TGCAGCGGCGTGGGGCTGGAAGCTTTCTTT
TRBV28,TRBJ1-1,-,-,CASSLRDTEAFF,TGTGCCAGCAGTTTAAGGGACACTGAAGCTTTCTTT
TRBV19,TRBJ1-5,TRBD1,-,CASTPGQGVLPQHF,TGTGCCAGTACCCCGGGACAGGGGGTATTGCCCCAGCATTTT
TRBV4-1,TRBJ1-6,-,-,CASSQGAGAASPLHF,TGCGCCAGCAGCCAAGGGGCAGGGGCAGCTTCACCCCTCCACTTT
TRBV11-2,TRBJ1-1,TRBD1,-,CASSLPDREGEAFF,TGTGCCAGCAGCTTACCGGACAGGGAGGGTGAAGCTTTCTTT
TRBV7-8,TRBJ1-5,-,-,CASSLDRQSNSNQPQHF,TGTGCCAGCAGCTTAGACCGACAGAGTAATAGCAATCAGCCCCAGCATTTT
TRBV18,TRBJ1-3,-,once,CASSPRSQGEVSGNTIYF,TGTGCCAGCTCACCACGGTCCCAGGGTGAAGTGTCGGGAAACACCATATATTTT
TRBV25-1,TRBJ2-7,-,once,CASRTGDTILW,TGTGCCAGCAGGACCGGCGACACCATCCTATGG
TRBV7-9,TRBJ1-2,TRBD1,-,CASSSQDRGYGYTF,TGTGCCAGCAGTTCCCAGGACAGGGGTTATGGCTACACCTTC
TRBV6-1,TRBJ2-7,TRBD1,-,CASDKTGQSTYEQYF,TGTGCCAGCGATAAAACGGGACAGTCCACCTACGAGCAGTACTTC
TRBV21-1,TRBJ1-5,-,few,CASRGGDSRRQPQHF,TGTGCCAGCAGGGGCGGGGACAGTCGGCGTCAGCCCCAGCATTTT